The 27 T cell receptor beta chains presented below share a single source sample, sequenced in a study of PD-L1 blockade in urothelial cancer. Method: immunoSEQ multiplex PCR; TCRdb's copy keeps in-frame clones and lacks some. The sample shows 50,000 or so clones, 86% of them seen only once. The specimen was PBMCs, collected around atezolizumab (anti-PD-L1) treatment. All receptors derive from a man aged 55 to 69 with urothelial cancer.

This chain joins TRBV19 and TRBJ1-5; TRBD1 is a possible D gene (5 bases). Germline V gene sequence: CDR1 LNHDA, CDR2 SQIVND (reference sequence). The V and J ends lost 2 bases and 7 bases respectively, with 15 bases between them. The length of the CDR3 is 15 residues. In nucleotides, the CDR3 is TGTGCCAGTAGTATACATGGGGGAGGAGGACAGCCCCAGCATTTT. Its protein is CASSIHGGGGQPQHF.

The CDR3 nucleotides are TGTGCCAGCAGTGAGAGGGGGACACCTCCGTACGAGCAGTACTTC. Translated, it gives CASSERGTPPYEQYF. The J gene is TRBJ2-7, the V gene TRBV2, with D possibly TRBD1 on 6 matching bases. The ends were cut back, 3 bases at V and 4 bases at J, with 16 bases in the middle. Germline V lookup: CDR1 SNHLY, CDR2 FYNNEI. The CDR3 runs 15 residues. The full variable domain, rest sourced from reference TRBV2 and TRBJ2-7, is EPEVTQTPSHQVTQMGQEVILRCVPISNHLYFYWYRQILGQKVEFLVSFYNNEISEKSEIFDDQFSVERPDGSNFTLKIRSTKLEDSAMYFCASSERGTPPYEQYFGPGTRLTVT.

V gene TRBV9 combines with J gene TRBJ2-7; 12 nucleotides match TRBD2. This CDR3 has 16 residues. Germline CDR1 and CDR2: SGDLS and YYNGEE. V lost 0 bases, J lost 5 bases, and 6 bases stayed unmatched. CDR3 coding DNA: TGTGCCAGCAGCGTAGAAGGGACTAGCGGGTACCACGAGCAGTACTTC. Its translation is CASSVEGTSGYHEQYF.

The chain recombines TRBV28 with TRBJ2-3; D might be TRBD2 (6 bases). The CDR3 consists of 16 residues. Trimming removed 5 bases at V and 6 bases at J, with 21 bases between. In germline, CDR1 is MDHEN, CDR2 SYDVKM. DNA for the CDR3: TGTGCCAGCAGTAGTCTTCCGAGGGAGGCCCGGGATACGCAGTATTTT. Translating gives CASSSLPREARDTQYF.

The chain links TRBV5-1 to TRBJ2-5, with D maybe TRBD1 (6 bases). Germline loops: CDR1 SGHRS, CDR2 YFSETQ. The CDR3 covers 16 residues. V was shortened by 1 base and J by 2 bases, with 15 bases between the two germline ends. Here the CDR3 DNA reads TGCGCCAGCAGCTTGATCAGGGGACGAGGGCAAGAGACCCAGTACTTC. This encodes CASSLIRGRGQETQYF.

The rearrangement uses TRBV2 and TRBJ2-1; D gene unclear. Germline-derived CDR1 and CDR2 are SNHLY and FYNNEI. V was shortened by 2 bases and J by 9 bases, with 17 bases between the two germline ends. The length of the CDR3 is 15 residues. DNA of the CDR3: TGTGCCAGCAGTGAATCTGGTCCTCTCTGGAGTGAGCAGTTCTTC. Its protein product is CASSESGPLWSEQFF.

The V and J genes are TRBV7-8 and TRBJ2-1; 11 positions match TRBD2. The length of the CDR3 is 15 residues. With V trimmed by 5 bases and J by 7 bases, 7 bases remained unmatched. The germline V gene has CDR1 SGHVS and CDR2 FQNEAQ. The CDR3 region has the DNA TGTGCCAGCAGCCCTAGCGGGGGGTGGGAAAATGAGCAGTTCTTC. Translating it yields CASSPSGGWENEQFF.

This clone has more than one count but fewer than ten. V and J are TRBV19 and TRBJ2-1; 10 nucleotides align to TRBD2. The CDR3 runs to 15 residues. V lost 10 bases and J lost 3; bases outside the gene matches: 9. Germline V gene sequence: CDR1 LNHDA, CDR2 SQIVND (reference sequence). CDR3 DNA sequence: TGTGCCACCTCAACGGCTAGCGGGAGCTACAATGAGCAGTTCTTC. It encodes CATSTASGSYNEQFF.

This rearrangement joins TRBV18 to TRBJ2-2; TRBD1 aligns across 7 bases. V gave up 6 bases and J gave up 1 base; unmatched junction bases: 2. Germline V gives CDR1 KGHSH, CDR2 LQKENI. The CDR3 extends over 14 amino acids. CDR3: CASSGTENTGELFF. CDR3 sequence (DNA): TGTGCCAGCTCTGGGACAGAGAACACCGGGGAGCTGTTTTTT.

The gene calls are TRBV6-6 and TRBJ2-2, with a possible D match to TRBD1 (6 bases). Looked up from germline, CDR1 is MNHNY and CDR2 is SVGAGI (reference sequence). V lost 2 bases and J 1 base, leaving 8 bases between the germline ends. The CDR3 contains 15 residues. CDR3 in DNA: TGTGCCAGCAGTTACACAGGGATGAACACCGGGGAGCTGTTTTTT. Protein product: CASSYTGMNTGELFF.

The rearrangement links TRBV5-6 to TRBJ2-3; 14 positions agree with TRBD2. The V and J ends lost 4 bases and 3 bases, in that order; junction bases with no gene match: 4. The CDR3 sequence is 16 residues long. Germline V lookup: CDR1 SGHDT, CDR2 YYEEEE. The CDR3 bases are TGTGCCAGCAGCACGGGACTAGCGGGGGTTACAGATACGCAGTATTTT. Its translation: CASSTGLAGVTDTQYF.

The chain combines TRBV7-2 with TRBJ2-7; the match to TRBD2 covers 15 bases. The CDR3 contains 19 residues. The germline V gene has CDR1 SGHTA and CDR2 FQGNSA. The junction had 14 bases not matched to a gene; V was cut back by 5 bases and J by 3 bases. The CDR3 DNA reads as TGTGCCAGCAGCCCCCCCCTCCGGACTAGCGGGAGGGAGGGCTACGAGCAGTACTTC. Translating it yields CASSPPLRTSGREGYEQYF.

The V and J genes are TRBV4-1 and TRBJ2-3; the match to TRBD2 covers 10 bases. The CDR3 has 18 residues. Germline V gene sequence: CDR1 MGHRA, CDR2 YSYEKL. Trimming removed 0 bases from V and 2 bases from J; junction bases left unmatched: 8. The CDR3 sequence is CASSQDKIAGGFTDTQYF. CDR3 sequence (DNA): TGCGCCAGCAGCCAAGATAAAATAGCGGGGGGTTTCACAGATACGCAGTATTTT.

In this sample, this clone turned up a few times. The chain uses TRBV9 and TRBJ2-7; perhaps TRBD2 as D (5 bases). V was pared by 4 bases and J by 2 bases, with 13 bases between. The germline CDR1 and CDR2 sequences are SGDLS and YYNGEE. CDR3 length equals 14 residues. CDR3 in DNA: TGTGCCAGCAGCCCCGCGGGCGGAGCCTACGAGCAGTACTTC. Residues: CASSPAGGAYEQYF.

The chain recombines TRBV2 with TRBJ1-1; unclear D gene. This CDR3 is built from 12 residues. The V end lost 7 bases, the J end lost 5 bases, and 11 bases lay between the germline ends. Germline-derived CDR1 and CDR2 are SNHLY and FYNNEI. CDR3 nucleotides: TGTGCCAGCAAGGTGGAGGTTACTGAAGCTTTCTTT. Translating it yields CASKVEVTEAFF. The full variable domain, its missing parts supplied by reference TRBV2 and TRBJ1-1, is EPEVTQTPSHQVTQMGQEVILRCVPISNHLYFYWYRQILGQKVEFLVSFYNNEISEKSEIFDDQFSVERPDGSNFTLKIRSTKLEDSAMYFCASKVEVTEAFFGQGTRLTVV.

The chain recombines TRBV11-2 with TRBJ2-2; no reliable D call. V was shortened by 7 bases and J by 2 bases, with 11 bases between the two germline ends. This CDR3 contains 14 residues. Per germline, CDR1 SGHAT and CDR2 FQNNGV. CDR3 protein: CASMTGTNTGELFF. The CDR3 DNA is TGTGCCAGCATGACGGGTACAAACACCGGGGAGCTGTTTTTT.

This clone was seen once. The chain recombines TRBV9 with TRBJ2-3; D not certain. The germline V gene encodes CDR1 SGDLS and CDR2 YYNGEE. The CDR3 is 13 amino acids. V lost 3 bases and J lost 2, with 7 bases in between. CDR3 coding DNA: TGTGCCAGCAGCGCGGGTTACACAGATACGCAGTATTTT. Amino acids: CASSAGYTDTQYF.

This chain uses TRBV9 with TRBJ2-1; D might be TRBD2 (5 bases). CDR3 length: 15 residues. Germline V lookup: CDR1 SGDLS, CDR2 YYNGEE. V lost 1 base, J lost 8 bases, and 16 bases lay in between. The CDR3 reads CASSVTPRGTYEQFF. CDR3 sequence (DNA): TGTGCCAGCAGCGTAACCCCTCGGGGTACGTATGAGCAGTTCTTC.

The chain is built from TRBV7-3 and TRBJ2-5, with 8 positions matching TRBD1. CDR1 is SGHTA and CDR2 is FQGTGA in the germline V gene. This CDR3 region has 13 residues. Trimming took 5 bases from V and 7 from J; bases not matched to a gene: 6. Here the CDR3 DNA reads TGTGCCAGCAGCAGCAGGGGGCTCGGGACCCAGTACTTC. This encodes CASSSRGLGTQYF.

The rearrangement uses TRBV15 and TRBJ2-1; 10 positions agree with TRBD2. The CDR3 is 17 amino acids. The V gene's germline CDR1 is LNHNV and CDR2 YYDKDF (reference sequence). Losses at the gene ends were 1 base for V and 8 bases for J; bases not matched to a gene: 11. Here the CDR3 DNA reads TGTGCCACCAGCAGAGTAGTGAGCGGGAGGGCCGGGTATGAGCAGTTCTTC. The encoded protein is CATSRVVSGRAGYEQFF.

The CDR3 protein is CASSPLGSGTYNEQFF. CDR3 sequence (DNA): TGTGCCAGCAGCCCGCTGGGTAGCGGGACCTACAATGAGCAGTTCTTC. V and J are TRBV27 and TRBJ2-1, with 8 bases that match TRBD2. Germline V gene data show CDR1 as MNHEY and CDR2 as SMNVEV (reference sequence). The CDR3 runs 16 residues. V lost 6 bases, J lost 2 bases, and 9 bases stayed unmatched.

V usage is TRBV14 and J usage is TRBJ1-1, with 7 bases lining up with TRBD1. The V and J ends lost 6 bases and 1 base, in that order; junction bases with no gene match: 5. The CDR3 loop spans 14 amino acids. CDR1 SGHDN and CDR2 FVKESK come from the germline V gene. CDR3 sequence: CASRLQGTNTEAFF. CDR3 sequence (DNA): TGTGCCAGCAGGCTACAGGGGACGAACACTGAAGCTTTCTTT.

The CDR3 DNA sequence: TGTGCCAGCAGTCCGCCTAGCGGGGGGCTCACAGATACGCAGTATTTT. Translating gives CASSPPSGGLTDTQYF. The rearrangement links TRBV2 to TRBJ2-3; 11 positions agree with TRBD2. Trimming removed 5 bases from V and 2 bases from J; junction bases left unmatched: 6. The CDR3 totals 16 residues. Germline lookup yields CDR1 SNHLY and CDR2 FYNNEI.

This chain joins TRBV9 and TRBJ1-1, with D unclear. V was shortened by 0 bases and J by 2 bases, with 8 bases between the two germline ends. Germline CDR1 is SGDLS and CDR2 is YYNGEE. This CDR3 has 14 amino acids. The CDR3 protein is CASSVAGVNTEAFF. CDR3 coding DNA: TGTGCCAGCAGCGTAGCGGGAGTCAACACTGAAGCTTTCTTT.

The rearrangement uses TRBV4-1 and TRBJ2-2; TRBD2 matches 8 bases. The CDR3 covers 18 residues. The V and J ends lost 2 bases and 0 bases, in that order; junction bases with no gene match: 8. Looked up from germline, CDR1 is MGHRA and CDR2 is YSYEKL. The CDR3 DNA is TGCGCCAGCAGCCAAAAGCCCCTACTAGCGGCGAACACCGGGGAGCTGTTTTTT. Encoded protein: CASSQKPLLAANTGELFF.

CDR3 sequence (DNA): TGTGCCAGCAGCTTATTAACGGGAGCCCGGGGCAATGAGCAGTTCTTC. The encoded protein is CASSLLTGARGNEQFF. V is TRBV7-9 and J is TRBJ2-1, with D perhaps matching TRBD2 (6 bases). CDR1 is SEHNR and CDR2 is FQNEAQ in the germline V gene (reference sequence). The CDR3 covers 16 residues. Between the trimmed V and J ends, which lost 2 bases and 6 bases, there was a span of 17 bases.

The chain joins TRBV27 to TRBJ2-3; TRBD2 aligns across 8 bases. Trimming removed 2 bases from V and 2 bases from J; junction bases left unmatched: 3. Per germline, CDR1 MNHEY and CDR2 SMNVEV (reference sequence). This CDR3 has 15 residues. The CDR3 loop is CASSLGTRDTDTQYF. In DNA, the CDR3 is TGTGCCAGCAGTTTAGGGACTAGAGACACAGATACGCAGTATTTT.